This T cell receptor beta chain was sequenced in a study of T cell responses to AZD1222 COVID-19 vaccine. Study-wide background: Analyses pooled second doses at about 4 or about 12 weeks.

Assay used: immunoSEQ multiplex PCR; TCRdb lists only in-frame clones, some missing. The sample holds some 130,000 clones, about nine tenths seen once. The CDR3 totals 12 residues. Germline-derived CDR1 and CDR2 are MNHEY and SVGAGI. The V end was cut by 6 bases, the J end by 6 bases, with 12 bases between. The receptor comes from an adult in good health. The specimen was peripheral blood, collected on day 0 of AZD1222 vaccination. The chain joins TRBV6-5 to TRBJ2-7; no definite D call. CDR3 sequence (DNA): TGTGCCAGCAGCCCGTTTGGGCCCGAGCAGTACTTC. This translates into CASSPFGPEQYF.